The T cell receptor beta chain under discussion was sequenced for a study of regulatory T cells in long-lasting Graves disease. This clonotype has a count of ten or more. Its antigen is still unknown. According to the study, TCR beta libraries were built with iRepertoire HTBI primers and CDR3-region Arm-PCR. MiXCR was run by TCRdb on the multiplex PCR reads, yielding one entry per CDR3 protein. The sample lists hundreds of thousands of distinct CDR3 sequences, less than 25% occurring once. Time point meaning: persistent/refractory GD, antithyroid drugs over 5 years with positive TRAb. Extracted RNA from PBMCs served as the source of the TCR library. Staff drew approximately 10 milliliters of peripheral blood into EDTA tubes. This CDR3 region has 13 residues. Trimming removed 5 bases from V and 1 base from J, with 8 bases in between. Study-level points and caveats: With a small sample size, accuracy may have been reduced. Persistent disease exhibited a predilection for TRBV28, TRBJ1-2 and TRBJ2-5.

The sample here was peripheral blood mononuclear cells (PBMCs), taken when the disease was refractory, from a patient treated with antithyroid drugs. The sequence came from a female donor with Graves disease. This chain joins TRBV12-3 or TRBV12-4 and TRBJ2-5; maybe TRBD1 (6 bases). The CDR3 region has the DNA TGTGCCAGCAGTGGGACACCCCAAGAGACCCAGTACTTC. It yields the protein CASSGTPQETQYF.